This is a list of T cell receptor beta chains from one sample in a study of CD8+ T cells in alopecia areata. TCRdb's table, derived via immunoSEQ multiplex PCR, lists solely in-frame clones and lacks some. Here the sample spans around 110,000 clones, roughly 55% being singletons. Specimen: CD8+ T cells sorted from blood, collected at week 24, from a patient treated with tofacitinib. These receptors originate from a human donor with alopecia areata. Both conserved end residues are part of each CDR3. D genes are given only for firm matches. Where a row states a size, it is once, few, many or the class of an expanded clone; other rows omit it.

.	few	TRBJ2-7	TRBV29-1	TGCAGCGCCTATACGGGACCGGGATACGAGCAGTACTTC	CSAYTGPGYEQYF
.	.	TRBJ1-3	TRBV11-2	TGTGCCAGCAGCTCCCTCATAAGTGGAAACACCATATATTTT	CASSSLISGNTIYF
.	.	TRBJ2-1	TRBV27	TGTGCCAGCAGTTTATTGGGGGATCCCAATGAGCAGTTCTTC	CASSLLGDPNEQFF
.	few	TRBJ1-2	TRBV29-1	TGCAGCGTTGAGGGGGGGCTTGACTATGGCTACACCTTC	CSVEGGLDYGYTF
.	few	TRBJ1-5	TRBV29-1	TGCAGCGTTGTTTTAGGTGAAGGGGCCCAGCATTTT	CSVVLGEGAQHF
.	few	TRBJ2-5	TRBV11-2	TGTGCCAGCAGCTTACGGCAGGGGAGGGAGACCCAGTACTTC	CASSLRQGRETQYF
.	.	TRBJ1-5	TRBV7-9	TGTGCCAGCAGTTACGGGACGGCGAGCAATCAGCCCCAGCATTTT	CASSYGTASNQPQHF
.	.	TRBJ2-3	TRBV6-1	TGTGCCAGCGGCTGGGGGGCCCGCACAGATACGCAGTATTTT	CASGWGARTDTQYF
TRBD1	.	TRBJ2-1	TRBV4-3	TGCGCCAGCAGCCAGGTAACAGGGGTAACCTACAATGAGCAGTTCTTC	CASSQVTGVTYNEQFF
.	.	TRBJ1-3	TRBV6-5	TGTGCCAGCAGTTACTCTACAGGCCTCTCTGGAAACACCATATATTTT	CASSYSTGLSGNTIYF
TRBD2	medium-sized	TRBJ2-5	TRBV7-7	TGTGCTAGCAGCTTAGCACTAGCGGGGGGACAAGAGACCCAGTACTTC	CASSLALAGGQETQYF
.	.	TRBJ1-2	TRBV19	TGTGCCAGTAGGAGCACCGGGACCCCCTATGGCTACACCTTC	CASRSTGTPYGYTF
.	.	TRBJ2-3	TRBV7-9	TGTGCCAGCAGCGAGGGGGATACGCAGTATTTT	CASSEGDTQYF
TRBD1	few	TRBJ1-5	TRBV2	TGTGCCAGCAGTGAACCCCGGACAGGGGTTCAGCCCCAGCATTTT	CASSEPRTGVQPQHF
.	.	TRBJ2-7	TRBV27	TGTGCCAGCAGAGAAGGGCGAGTAGGATACGAGCAGTACTTC	CASREGRVGYEQYF
.	.	TRBJ2-3	TRBV6-5	TGTGCCAGCAGTTACGGGGGGCGGAGCACAGATACGCAGTATTTT	CASSYGGRSTDTQYF
.	.	TRBJ2-3	TRBV5-4	TGTGCCAGCAGCGGGCCGGGACTTCCTACAGATACGCAGTATTTT	CASSGPGLPTDTQYF
.	once	TRBJ1-4	TRBV5-6	TGTGCCAGCAGCTTCCTGGGGGGAGAAAAACTGTTTTTT	CASSFLGGEKLFF
.	once	TRBJ1-1	TRBV7-9	TGTGCCAGCACCCGGACAGACTTGGGGACTGAAGCTTTCTTT	CASTRTDLGTEAFF
.	.	TRBJ2-3	TRBV11-2	TGTGCCAGCAGCGAAGATACGCAGTATTTT	CASSEDTQYF
TRBD1	.	TRBJ1-5	TRBV18	TGTGCCAGCTCACCGACAGGGTCGAGCAATCAGCCCCAGCATTTT	CASSPTGSSNQPQHF
.	few	TRBJ2-7	TRBV7-9	TGTGCCAGCAGCTTCAGAACGCGGGACGAGCAGTACTTC	CASSFRTRDEQYF
TRBD1	once	TRBJ2-7	TRBV19	TGTGCCAGTAGTATGGGGACAGGGGGCTACGAGCAGTACTTC	CASSMGTGGYEQYF
.	few	TRBJ1-5	TRBV25-1	TGTGCCACCGGGGGAACAGAGAACAATCAGCCCCAGCATTTT	CATGGTENNQPQHF
.	few	TRBJ2-1	TRBV11-3	TGTGCCAGCAGCTTTAGATACAATGAGCAGTTCTTC	CASSFRYNEQFF
.	.	TRBJ2-1	TRBV9	TGTGCCAGCAGCGGCACCACAATCCTTAGCGGTAGATCCTACAATGAGCAGTTCTTC	CASSGTTILSGRSYNEQFF
.	few	TRBJ2-2	TRBV6-4	TGTGCCAGCAGTGACTCGAGTTCTACCGGGGAGCTGTTTTTT	CASSDSSSTGELFF
.	once	TRBJ2-7	TRBV2	TGTGCCAGCACCCCGGGACGGGTCTCCTACGAGCAGTACTTC	CASTPGRVSYEQYF
.	.	TRBJ2-6	TRBV9	TGTGCCAGCAGCGTAGAAGAGTACTCTGGGGCCAACGTCCTGACTTTC	CASSVEEYSGANVLTF
.	few	TRBJ1-1	TRBV10-3	TGTGCCATCAGTGAAGGGACGGAGAACACTGAAGCTTTCTTT	CAISEGTENTEAFF
.	.	TRBJ1-4	TRBV5-6	TGTGCCAGCAGCTTAGATTGGGGGCAGTTCGATCAAAAACTGTTTTTT	CASSLDWGQFDQKLFF
TRBD2	.	TRBJ2-7	TRBV5-4	TGTGCCAGCAGCCCGGGACGGGGGGCCTACGAGCAGTACTTC	CASSPGRGAYEQYF
.	.	TRBJ1-4	TRBV27	TGTGCCAGCAGCCTGGGACGGGGTGAAAAACTGTTTTTT	CASSLGRGEKLFF
.	.	TRBJ2-2	TRBV29-1	TGCAGCGTTGGTCTGGGCACCGGGGAGCTGTTTTTT	CSVGLGTGELFF
.	.	TRBJ2-7	TRBV4-3	TGCGCCAGCAGCCCGATGACAGGCACCTACGAGCAGTACTTC	CASSPMTGTYEQYF
TRBD1	.	TRBJ1-2	TRBV15	TGTGCCACCAGCATAAGGGACAGGGCGTCATCTAACTATGGCTACACCTTC	CATSIRDRASSNYGYTF
.	.	TRBJ2-3	TRBV6-4	TGTGCCAGCAGTGCTAGCGAGCTCGATACGCAGTATTTT	CASSASELDTQYF
.	.	TRBJ2-1	TRBV5-1	TGCGCCAGCGGCTTGCCGGGATCGCGCCGAGACCTCTACAATGAGCAGTTCTTC	CASGLPGSRRDLYNEQFF
.	.	TRBJ2-5	TRBV27	TGTGCCAGCAGTTTACGGGGACAAGAGACCCAGTACTTC	CASSLRGQETQYF
.	few	TRBJ1-1	TRBV27	TGTGCCAGCAGTTTATCGGCGACAGTAGAAGCTTTCTTT	CASSLSATVEAFF
TRBD2	.	TRBJ2-7	TRBV29-1	TGCAGCGGACTAGCGGGGGCAGGCGAGCAGTACTTC	CSGLAGAGEQYF
TRBD1	.	TRBJ2-1	TRBV2	TGTGTCGGGGGGACAGGGGAGTACAATGAGCAGTTCTTC	CVGGTGEYNEQFF
TRBD1	few	TRBJ2-7	TRBV13	TGTGCCAGCAGCTTAGAAGGGGGCGCCGAGTACGAGCAGTACTTC	CASSLEGGAEYEQYF
.	once	TRBJ1-4	TRBV6-6	TGTGCCAGCAGTTACTCCGCAGGTCAGATTAATGAAAAACTGTTTTTT	CASSYSAGQINEKLFF
TRBD1	.	TRBJ1-2	TRBV4-1	TGCGCCAGCAGCCAAGCGGGACAGGGGAAATTCGGCTACACCTTC	CASSQAGQGKFGYTF
TRBD2	.	TRBJ2-7	TRBV13	TGTGCCAGCAGCCGGGGGGTGGGCCACGAGCAGTACTTC	CASSRGVGHEQYF